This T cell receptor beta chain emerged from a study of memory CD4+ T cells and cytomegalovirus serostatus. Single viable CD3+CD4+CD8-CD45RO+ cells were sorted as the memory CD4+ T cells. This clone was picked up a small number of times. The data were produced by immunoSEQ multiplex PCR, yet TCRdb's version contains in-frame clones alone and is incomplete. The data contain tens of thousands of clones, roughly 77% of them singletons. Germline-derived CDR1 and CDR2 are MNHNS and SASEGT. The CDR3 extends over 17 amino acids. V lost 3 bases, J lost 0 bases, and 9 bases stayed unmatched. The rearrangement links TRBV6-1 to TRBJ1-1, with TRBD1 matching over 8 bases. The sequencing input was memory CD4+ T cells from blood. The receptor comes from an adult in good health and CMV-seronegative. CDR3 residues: CASSEPTGAGMNTEAFF. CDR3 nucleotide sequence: TGTGCCAGCAGTGAGCCGACAGGGGCGGGTATGAACACTGAAGCTTTCTTT.